These 12 T cell receptor beta chains share one sample of origin, sequenced in a study of regulatory T cells in long-lasting Graves disease. Both iRepertoire HTBI primers and Arm-PCR of CDR3 regions were used to build the TCR beta libraries. MiXCR, run by TCRdb on the multiplex PCR reads, gives a single entry per CDR3 protein. The sample lists over 500,000 distinct CDR3 sequences, about 16% occurring once. Time point here: newly diagnosed GD, antithyroid drugs for less than 3 months. From RNA extracted from PBMCs, the TCR library was made. In addition, the sample was reused for a study of T cells in Graves' hyperthyroidism and ophthalmopathy.

Source: peripheral blood mononuclear cells (PBMCs), taken at new diagnosis, from a patient treated with antithyroid drugs. The receptors were gathered from a man between 18 and 35 years old with Graves disease.

At least ten counts were recorded for this clonotype. The chain links TRBV12-3 or TRBV12-4 to TRBJ1-2; D is uncertain. The CDR3 contains 12 residues. The germline V and J ends were trimmed by 7 bases and 8 bases, with 14 bases remaining between them. The CDR3 bases are TGTGCCAGCATACTTGGAGGGAACGGCTACACCTTC. Amino acid sequence: CASILGGNGYTF.

This clonotype was recorded at least ten times. V is TRBV2 and J is TRBJ2-2; D is uncertain. Trimming took 4 bases from V and 7 from J, leaving 13 bases between them. CDR3 length: 14 amino acids. Germline V gene lookup returns CDR1 SNHLY and CDR2 FYNNEI. The CDR3 protein is CASSGTIVGGELFF. DNA for the CDR3: TGTGCCAGCAGTGGCACTATCGTGGGCGGGGAGCTGTTTTTT.

The chain uses TRBV6-1 and TRBJ1-5; no firm D call. The V gene's germline CDR1 is MNHNS and CDR2 SASEGT. The CDR3 extends over 13 amino acids. The V end lost 6 bases, the J end lost 1 base, and 7 bases lay between the germline ends. Here the CDR3 reads CASRKNSNQPQHF. The CDR3, as DNA: TGTGCCAGCAGGAAAAACAGCAATCAGCCCCAGCATTTT.

About this clonotype itself: A much larger clone differs by one base, so this may be a read error. The chain joins TRBV29-1 to TRBJ1-5; possible D gene TRBD1, 5 bases. The CDR3 is made up of 15 amino acids. Germline V CDR1 and CDR2: SQVTM, ANQGSEA. The DNA for the CDR3 is TGCAGCGTCCGGGGGGTGGGGGGTAGCAATCAGCCCCGGCATTTT. As protein: CSVRGVGGSNQPRHF. Filled out from reference TRBV29-1 and TRBJ1-5, the complete variable domain reads SAVISQKPSRDICQRGTSLTIQCQVDSQVTMMFWYRQQPGQSLTLIATANQGSEATYESGFVIDKFPISRPNLTFSTLTVSNMSPEDSSIYLCSVRGVGGSNQPRHFGDGTRLSIL.

This clonotype came up many times. This chain joins TRBV19 and TRBJ2-5, with D perhaps assigned TRBD1 or TRBD2 (5 bases each). The germline CDR1 and CDR2 sequences are LNHDA and SQIVND (reference sequence). Between the trimmed V and J ends, which lost 6 bases and 1 base, there was a span of 15 bases. The CDR3 spans 15 residues. CDR3: CASSRSGGSQETQYF. The CDR3 DNA sequence: TGTGCCAGTAGCCGGTCTGGGGGATCCCAAGAGACCCAGTACTTC.

This clonotype was recorded many times. The chain recombines TRBV7-9 with TRBJ1-1; the D gene is possibly TRBD1 (5 bases). The CDR3 loop spans 14 amino acids. Between the trimmed V and J ends, which lost 4 bases and 2 bases, there was a span of 11 bases. Germline CDR1 reads SEHNR; CDR2 reads FQNEAQ (reference sequence). The CDR3 DNA reads TGTGCCAGCAGCTCGCCGGGACCTAACACTGAAGCTTTCTTT. It yields the protein CASSSPGPNTEAFF.

This clonotype was observed many times. The chain combines TRBV15 with TRBJ2-7, with 7 positions matching TRBD1. CDR1 and CDR2 (germline): LNHNV, YYDKDF (reference sequence). The CDR3 has 16 amino acids. Unmatched junction bases numbered 5, after V lost 0 bases and J lost 0 bases. The CDR3 bases are TGTGCCACCAGCAGAGATATGACAGGGCGCTCCTACGAGCAGTACTTC. It translates to CATSRDMTGRSYEQYF.

V gene TRBV19 combines with J gene TRBJ1-5, with 9 bases aligning to TRBD1. CDR1 LNHDA and CDR2 SQIVND come from the germline V gene (reference sequence). With 6 bases clipped from V and 7 bases from J, the junction kept 7 bases outside the gene matches. The CDR3 runs 14 residues. CDR3 loop: CASRRDREGQPQHF. DNA for the CDR3: TGTGCCAGTAGGCGGGACAGGGAAGGACAGCCCCAGCATTTT.

This clonotype was picked up a small number of times. The chain links TRBV7-9 to TRBJ2-1; TRBD1 matches 8 bases. CDR1 and CDR2 from the germline V gene are SEHNR and FQNEAQ (reference sequence). After removal of 5 bases from V and 0 bases from J, the junction contained 6 bases not matched to a gene. CDR3 size: 16 residues. The CDR3 is CASSPGQGNSYNEQFF. DNA of the CDR3: TGTGCCAGCAGCCCAGGACAGGGAAACTCCTACAATGAGCAGTTCTTC.

The table lists this clonotype with a few counts. The chain joins TRBV20-1 to TRBJ2-2; TRBD2 matches 7 bases. Germline lookup yields CDR1 DFQATT and CDR2 SNEGSKA (reference sequence). This CDR3 spans 13 amino acids. Germline trimming cut 0 bases from V and 8 bases from J; bases unmatched to any gene: 3. CDR3 sequence: CSARDSLAGELFF. The CDR3 region has the DNA TGCAGTGCTAGAGATTCACTAGCGGGGGAGCTGTTTTTT.

V is TRBV15 and J is TRBJ2-3; no firm D call. The V gene lost 3 bases and the J gene lost 4 bases, with 11 bases spanning the gap. The germline CDR1 and CDR2 sequences are LNHNV and YYDKDF (reference sequence). This CDR3 contains 14 residues. The CDR3 loop is CATSSQVTPDTQYF. In DNA form, the CDR3 reads TGTGCCACCAGCAGCCAAGTAACCCCAGATACGCAGTATTTT.

V usage is TRBV5-1 and J usage is TRBJ2-3; D ambiguous. The J call is doubtful: the DNA matches TRBJ2-5 better. The germline V gene encodes CDR1 SGHRS and CDR2 YFSETQ. The CDR3 is 13 residues long. The CDR3: CASSQGFAETQYF. CDR3 nucleotide sequence: TGCGCCAGCAGCCAAGGCTTTGCGGAGACCCAGTACTTC.